The 17 T cell receptor beta chains in this list originate from one sample, sequenced in a study of cytomegalovirus exposure and HLA in healthy donors. The study ran its PCR with 60 Vbeta and 13 Jbeta primers. The method was immunoSEQ multiplex PCR; TCRdb's version includes in-frame clones alone and lacks a portion of them. This sample has about 120,000 clones; more than 65% occur once, and the top ten carry approximately 1.5%. Sequencing used PBMCs. Receptor source: a woman younger than 30 in good health and CMV-seronegative.

J is TRBJ2-7 and V is TRBV15; D may be TRBD1 (5 bases). Trimming took off 6 bases at V and 1 base at J, with 10 bases between the two ends. Germline V gene sequence: CDR1 LNHNV, CDR2 YYDKDF (reference sequence). This CDR3 is 13 amino acids long. The CDR3 loop is CATRNPGSYEQYF. The CDR3 DNA is TGTGCCACCAGGAACCCAGGGTCCTACGAGCAGTACTTC.

The rearrangement uses TRBV4-3 and TRBJ2-7, with 12 bases identical to TRBD1. The CDR3 contains 16 residues. J gave up 0 bases and V 0 bases, and 0 bases lay outside the gene matches. In germline, CDR1 is LGHNA, CDR2 YSLEER. CDR3 in amino acids: CASSQEGQGASYEQYF. CDR3 in DNA: TGCGCCAGCAGCCAAGAGGGACAGGGGGCCTCCTACGAGCAGTACTTC.

The genes are TRBV19 and TRBJ1-1; the D gene is possibly TRBD1 (6 bases). CDR3 length: 13 amino acids. Germline V CDR1 and CDR2: LNHDA, SQIVND (reference sequence). V was pared by 3 bases and J by 5 bases, with 10 bases between. CDR3 sequence: CASSMGQGTEAFF. For the CDR3, the DNA is TGTGCCAGTAGTATGGGTCAGGGGACTGAAGCTTTCTTT.

This clone has only one observation. The V gene is TRBV4-2, the J gene TRBJ1-4; the D is unclear. The ends were cut back, 1 base at V and 0 bases at J, with 12 bases in the middle. The CDR3 contains 17 residues. CDR1 LGHNA and CDR2 YNFKEQ come from the germline V gene. CDR3 in DNA: TGTGCCAGCAGCCAAGCTACCTTCCATGCAACTAATGAAAAACTGTTTTTT. Translated: CASSQATFHATNEKLFF.

The J gene is TRBJ1-1, the V gene TRBV28; D unclear. CDR3 length: 13 residues. The V and J ends lost 2 bases and 0 bases respectively, with 4 bases between them. Germline CDR1 and CDR2: MDHEN and SYDVKM. The CDR3 coding sequence is TGTGCCAGCAGTTTACATCTGAACACTGAAGCTTTCTTT. Amino acid sequence: CASSLHLNTEAFF.

Comments on this clone: One end of the junction varies from germline; a read error may be responsible. CDR3 bases: TGTGCCAGCAGCCGCTGGACGGGGAATCAACCCCAGCATTTT. This encodes CASSRWTGNQPQHF. This chain joins TRBV4-2 and TRBJ1-5; D unresolved. The CDR3 has 14 residues. Per germline, CDR1 LGHNA and CDR2 YNFKEQ.

This chain uses TRBV7-2 with TRBJ2-1; D gene ambiguous. Germline CDR1 SGHTA, CDR2 FQGNSA. V was cut by 2 bases and J by 10 bases, with 12 bases left in between. This CDR3 has 13 residues. In DNA, the CDR3 is TGTGCCAGCAGCTTATACTCCCGTAACGAGCAGTTCTTC. This sequence encodes CASSLYSRNEQFF.

This chain links TRBV11-2 with TRBJ1-1; no clear D gene. Germline V gives CDR1 SGHAT, CDR2 FQNNGV. V was shortened by 0 bases and J by 1 base, with 9 bases between the two germline ends. The CDR3 totals 15 residues. As DNA, the CDR3 is TGTGCCAGCAGCTTAGATCGGGGAACGAACACTGAAGCTTTCTTT. This translates into CASSLDRGTNTEAFF.

The V call is TRBV5-1, the J call TRBJ2-3; D gene uncertain. The germline gives CDR1 SGHRS, CDR2 YFSETQ. V dropped 0 bases and J dropped 0 bases, with 5 bases sitting between them. CDR3 length: 14 amino acids. The CDR3 region has the DNA TGCGCCAGCAGCTTGGCCTTAAGCACAGATACGCAGTATTTT. This gives the protein CASSLALSTDTQYF. Full variable domain (missing parts from reference TRBV5-1 and TRBJ2-3): KAGVTQTPRYLIKTRGQQVTLSCSPISGHRSVSWYQQTPGQGLQFLFEYFSETQRNKGNFPGRFSGRQFSNSRSEMNVSTLELGDSALYLCASSLALSTDTQYFGPGTRLTVL.

The gene calls are TRBV2 and TRBJ1-5; D gene ambiguous. CDR3 size: 15 residues. Germline V gene lookup returns CDR1 SNHLY and CDR2 FYNNEI. Trimming took 7 bases from V and 3 from J, leaving 16 bases between them. The CDR3 DNA reads TGTGCCAGCACCCTACTATCCCTGGACAATCAGCCCCAGCATTTT. This gives the protein CASTLLSLDNQPQHF.

The gene calls are TRBV6-5 and TRBJ1-1, with a weak D call TRBD1 (6 bases). Deletions cut 6 bases from V and 1 base from J, with 15 bases between. Germline V gene lookup returns CDR1 MNHEY and CDR2 SVGAGI. The CDR3 length is 15 residues. The CDR3 nucleotides are TGTGCCAGCAGAAATTCCGGGACAAAGAACACTGAAGCTTTCTTT. Translated: CASRNSGTKNTEAFF.

The V call is TRBV18, the J call TRBJ1-1; a weak D match, TRBD1 (5 bases). The CDR3 has 14 amino acids. V gave up 3 bases and J gave up 2 bases, with 10 bases separating them. Per germline, CDR1 KGHSH and CDR2 LQKENI. CDR3 loop: CASSPQGKNTEAFF. The CDR3 DNA sequence: TGTGCCAGCTCACCTCAGGGAAAAAACACTGAAGCTTTCTTT.

The table lists this clone with a few counts. The V gene is TRBV18, the J gene TRBJ1-5; TRBD1 matches 8 bases. Germline CDR1 and CDR2: KGHSH and LQKENI. The CDR3 covers 13 residues. V lost 3 bases to trimming and J lost 8 bases; unmatched junction nucleotides: 3. The chain's CDR3 is CASSPDRVEPQHF. CDR3 nucleotide sequence: TGTGCCAGCTCACCGGACAGGGTAGAGCCCCAGCATTTT. Full variable domain (remainder filled in from reference TRBV18 and TRBJ1-5): NAGVMQNPRHLVRRRGQEARLRCSPMKGHSHVYWYRQLPEEGLKFMVYLQKENIIDESGMPKERFSAEFPKEGPSILRIQQVVRGDSAAYFCASSPDRVEPQHFGDGTRLSIL.

The chain couples TRBV6-1 to TRBJ1-6, with 9 bases that match TRBD1. CDR3 size: 15 residues. V lost 6 bases to trimming and J lost 10 bases; unmatched junction nucleotides: 10. Germline V gene data show CDR1 as MNHNS and CDR2 as SASEGT. CDR3 sequence (DNA): TGTGCCAGCAGCTCCCTCGGACAGGGGTACTCACCCCTCCACTTT. Protein product: CASSSLGQGYSPLHF.

This clone was recorded only once. V and J are TRBV19 and TRBJ2-7; D not resolved. This CDR3 is 16 amino acids long. V lost 3 bases to trimming and J lost 2 bases, with 17 bases between them. Germline V CDR1 and CDR2: LNHDA, SQIVND (reference sequence). CDR3: CASSIADWYGTYEQYF. Written as DNA, the CDR3 is TGTGCCAGTAGTATCGCGGATTGGTACGGAACCTACGAGCAGTACTTC.

The chain links TRBV6-5 to TRBJ1-2; 7 nucleotides line up with TRBD1. CDR3 length: 14 amino acids. Per germline, CDR1 MNHEY and CDR2 SVGAGI. Trimming at V came to 0 bases and at J to 8 bases, leaving 6 bases not matched to a gene. CDR3 DNA sequence: TGTGCCAGCAGTTACTCCCGACAGGGTGGCGGCTACACCTTC. This sequence encodes CASSYSRQGGGYTF.

CDR3 in amino acids: CASSNQGAPINTQYF. For the CDR3, the DNA is TGTGCCAGCAGTAACCAGGGTGCACCCATTAATACGCAGTATTTT. The chain couples TRBV6-1 to TRBJ2-3; possible D gene TRBD1, 5 bases. The V end lost 5 bases, the J end lost 7 bases, and 19 bases lay between the germline ends. Germline values: CDR1 MNHNS, CDR2 SASEGT. The CDR3 loop spans 15 amino acids.